The rows below give T cell receptor beta chains drawn from one sample of a study of early T cells in non-severe SARS-CoV-2 infection. Via MiXCR, TCRdb re-called the 5' RACE reads, giving one row per CDR3 protein. The sample contains under 85,000 distinct CDR3 sequences, roughly 13% of which appear only once. Material for sequencing was whole blood. Receptors were obtained from an adult who was a healthcare worker with PCR-confirmed SARS-CoV-2 infection or an uninfected control (not recorded which). CDR3s include the opening cysteine and the closing phenylalanine or tryptophan. D genes are given only for firm matches. The size entry is marked missing in some rows and otherwise reads once, few, many or a size class.

cdr3_length: 14
j_call: TRBJ2-1
d_call: .
clone_size: few
v_call: TRBV5-6
cdr3_aa: CASRRGRSYNEQFF
cdr3_nt: TGTGCCAGCAGGAGGGGTCGGTCCTACAATGAGCAGTTCTTC

cdr3_length: 14
j_call: TRBJ1-1
d_call: .
clone_size: few
v_call: TRBV29-1
cdr3_aa: CSVERRARNTEAFF
cdr3_nt: TGCAGCGTTGAAAGGCGGGCGAGGAACACTGAAGCTTTCTTT

cdr3_length: 16
j_call: TRBJ2-3
d_call: TRBD1
clone_size: .
v_call: TRBV3-1
cdr3_aa: CASSNYRGEDPHTQYF
cdr3_nt: TGTGCCAGCAGCAACTACAGGGGCGAAGACCCTCATACGCAGTATTTT

cdr3_length: 18
j_call: TRBJ1-2
d_call: TRBD1
clone_size: .
v_call: TRBV12-3/TRBV12-4
cdr3_aa: CASSPTGTGGKENYGYTF
cdr3_nt: TGTGCCAGCAGCCCGACCGGGACAGGGGGAAAGGAGAACTATGGCTACACCTTC

cdr3_length: 13
j_call: TRBJ2-3
d_call: .
clone_size: few
v_call: TRBV12-3/TRBV12-4
cdr3_aa: CASTLLTTDTQYF
cdr3_nt: TGTGCCAGCACCCTACTGACCACAGATACGCAGTATTTT

cdr3_length: 14
j_call: TRBJ2-7
d_call: TRBD1
clone_size: many
v_call: TRBV12-3/TRBV12-4
cdr3_aa: CASSFPGGSYEQYF
cdr3_nt: TGTGCCAGCAGTTTCCCAGGGGGCTCCTACGAGCAGTACTTC

cdr3_length: 13
j_call: TRBJ2-5
d_call: .
clone_size: .
v_call: TRBV7-2
cdr3_aa: CASSWSGGETQYF
cdr3_nt: TGTGCCAGCAGCTGGAGTGGGGGGGAGACCCAGTACTTC

cdr3_length: 18
j_call: TRBJ1-5
d_call: .
clone_size: many
v_call: TRBV18
cdr3_aa: CASSPQAAPIDSNQPQHF
cdr3_nt: TGTGCCAGCTCACCGCAGGCGGCCCCGATTGATAGCAATCAGCCCCAGCATTTT

cdr3_length: 13
j_call: TRBJ2-7
d_call: TRBD1
clone_size: .
v_call: TRBV29-1
cdr3_aa: CSVEGQALNEQYF
cdr3_nt: TGCAGCGTAGAGGGACAGGCTCTCAACGAGCAGTACTTC

cdr3_length: 13
j_call: TRBJ1-2
d_call: .
clone_size: few
v_call: TRBV2
cdr3_aa: CASSELANYGYTF
cdr3_nt: TGTGCCAGCAGTGAACTGGCGAACTATGGCTACACCTTC

cdr3_length: 17
j_call: TRBJ2-2
d_call: TRBD2
clone_size: .
v_call: TRBV6-5
cdr3_aa: CASSYSASGSGTGELFF
cdr3_nt: TGTGCCAGCAGTTACTCCGCTAGCGGGAGTGGAACCGGGGAGCTGTTTTTT

cdr3_length: 11
j_call: TRBJ2-5
d_call: .
clone_size: few
v_call: TRBV11-2
cdr3_aa: CASSLAQTQYF
cdr3_nt: TGTGCCAGCAGCTTGGCCCAGACCCAGTACTTC

cdr3_length: 12
j_call: TRBJ2-5
d_call: .
clone_size: .
v_call: TRBV19
cdr3_aa: CASSRIGETQYF
cdr3_nt: TGTGCCAGTAGTCGGATAGGGGAGACCCAGTACTTC

cdr3_length: 15
j_call: TRBJ2-3
d_call: TRBD2
clone_size: many
v_call: TRBV4-1
cdr3_aa: CASSQEGLALDTQYF
cdr3_nt: TGCGCCAGCAGCCAAGAGGGACTAGCGTTGGATACGCAGTATTTT

cdr3_length: 14
j_call: TRBJ2-7
d_call: TRBD1
clone_size: .
v_call: TRBV11-2
cdr3_aa: CASSFGGTGNEQYF
cdr3_nt: TGTGCCAGCAGCTTTGGGGGGACAGGGAACGAGCAGTACTTC

cdr3_length: 15
j_call: TRBJ2-1
d_call: .
clone_size: many
v_call: TRBV9
cdr3_aa: CASSVEVVAGNEQFF
cdr3_nt: TGTGCCAGCAGCGTAGAGGTAGTGGCCGGTAATGAGCAGTTCTTC

cdr3_length: 15
j_call: TRBJ1-4
d_call: .
clone_size: .
v_call: TRBV7-2
cdr3_aa: CASSAGWTGGEKLFF
cdr3_nt: TGTGCCAGCAGCGCTGGGTGGACGGGTGGGGAAAAACTGTTTTTT

cdr3_length: 15
j_call: TRBJ2-3
d_call: TRBD2
clone_size: many
v_call: TRBV11-2
cdr3_aa: CASSLTSGTTDTQYF
cdr3_nt: TGTGCCAGCAGCTTGACTAGCGGGACAACAGATACGCAGTATTTT

cdr3_length: 16
j_call: TRBJ2-3
d_call: .
clone_size: few
v_call: TRBV20-1
cdr3_aa: CSAPLARGPSTDTQYF
cdr3_nt: TGCAGTGCCCCCCTAGCACGCGGACCGAGCACAGATACGCAGTATTTT

cdr3_length: 17
j_call: TRBJ2-1
d_call: .
clone_size: .
v_call: TRBV5-1
cdr3_aa: CASSRGSGDSSYNEQFF
cdr3_nt: TGCGCCAGCAGCCGGGGTAGCGGGGACAGCTCCTACAATGAGCAGTTCTTC

cdr3_length: 12
j_call: TRBJ1-6
d_call: .
clone_size: many
v_call: TRBV13
cdr3_aa: CASSNGGAPLHF
cdr3_nt: TGTGCCAGCAGCAACGGGGGGGCACCCCTCCACTTT

cdr3_length: 12
j_call: TRBJ2-5
d_call: .
clone_size: many
v_call: TRBV7-2
cdr3_aa: CASSYRQETQYF
cdr3_nt: TGTGCCAGCAGCTATAGACAAGAGACCCAGTACTTC

cdr3_length: 13
j_call: TRBJ2-7
d_call: .
clone_size: many
v_call: TRBV7-6
cdr3_aa: CASSVGPAYEQYF
cdr3_nt: TGTGCCAGCAGCGTAGGACCTGCCTACGAGCAGTACTTC

cdr3_length: 12
j_call: TRBJ2-5
d_call: .
clone_size: many
v_call: TRBV7-9
cdr3_aa: CASSPQGETQYF
cdr3_nt: TGTGCCAGCAGCCCGCAGGGGGAGACCCAGTACTTC

cdr3_length: 12
j_call: TRBJ2-1
d_call: .
clone_size: few
v_call: TRBV5-5
cdr3_aa: CASSFSPNEQFF
cdr3_nt: TGTGCCAGCAGCTTCTCTCCCAATGAGCAGTTCTTC

cdr3_length: 12
j_call: TRBJ2-1
d_call: .
clone_size: few
v_call: TRBV11-1
cdr3_aa: CASSHLRAGQFF
cdr3_nt: TGTGCCAGCAGCCACCTCAGGGCAGGGCAGTTCTTC

cdr3_length: 12
j_call: TRBJ2-7
d_call: .
clone_size: .
v_call: TRBV12-5
cdr3_aa: CASGNQRSEQYF
cdr3_nt: TGTGCTAGTGGAAACCAACGGAGCGAGCAGTACTTC

cdr3_length: 14
j_call: TRBJ1-1
d_call: .
clone_size: few
v_call: TRBV12-3/TRBV12-4
cdr3_aa: CASSLGGWGTEAFF
cdr3_nt: TGTGCCAGCAGCCTTGGCGGGTGGGGCACTGAAGCTTTCTTT

cdr3_length: 14
j_call: TRBJ2-3
d_call: .
clone_size: many
v_call: TRBV7-3
cdr3_aa: CASSPSRNTDTQYF
cdr3_nt: TGTGCCAGCAGCCCCAGCCGCAACACAGATACGCAGTATTTT

cdr3_length: 13
j_call: TRBJ2-3
d_call: .
clone_size: many
v_call: TRBV29-1
cdr3_aa: CSVEIGGTDTQYF
cdr3_nt: TGCAGCGTTGAGATTGGGGGCACAGATACGCAGTATTTT

cdr3_length: 17
j_call: TRBJ2-6
d_call: .
clone_size: .
v_call: TRBV12-3/TRBV12-4
cdr3_aa: CASSLARLSSGANVLTF
cdr3_nt: TGTGCCAGCAGTTTAGCGCGTCTTAGCTCTGGGGCCAACGTCCTGACTTTC

cdr3_length: 15
j_call: TRBJ2-3
d_call: .
clone_size: .
v_call: TRBV6-5
cdr3_aa: CASSLLGSSTDTQYF
cdr3_nt: TGTGCCAGCAGTCTGCTAGGCTCTAGCACAGATACGCAGTATTTT

cdr3_length: 13
j_call: TRBJ2-3
d_call: TRBD1
clone_size: .
v_call: TRBV10-2
cdr3_aa: CAAGTGGTDTQYF
cdr3_nt: TGCGCCGCCGGGACAGGGGGGACAGATACGCAGTATTTT

cdr3_length: 11
j_call: TRBJ2-5
d_call: .
clone_size: few
v_call: TRBV29-1
cdr3_aa: CSVGTMETQYF
cdr3_nt: TGCAGCGTTGGAACTATGGAGACCCAGTACTTC

cdr3_length: 15
j_call: TRBJ2-3
d_call: TRBD2
clone_size: .
v_call: TRBV2
cdr3_aa: CASSAPRAGGDTQYF
cdr3_nt: TGTGCCAGCAGTGCTCCGAGAGCGGGGGGGGATACGCAGTATTTT

cdr3_length: 11
j_call: TRBJ2-7
d_call: .
clone_size: .
v_call: TRBV29-1
cdr3_aa: CSVEGGYEQYF
cdr3_nt: TGCAGCGTTGAAGGTGGTTACGAGCAGTACTTC